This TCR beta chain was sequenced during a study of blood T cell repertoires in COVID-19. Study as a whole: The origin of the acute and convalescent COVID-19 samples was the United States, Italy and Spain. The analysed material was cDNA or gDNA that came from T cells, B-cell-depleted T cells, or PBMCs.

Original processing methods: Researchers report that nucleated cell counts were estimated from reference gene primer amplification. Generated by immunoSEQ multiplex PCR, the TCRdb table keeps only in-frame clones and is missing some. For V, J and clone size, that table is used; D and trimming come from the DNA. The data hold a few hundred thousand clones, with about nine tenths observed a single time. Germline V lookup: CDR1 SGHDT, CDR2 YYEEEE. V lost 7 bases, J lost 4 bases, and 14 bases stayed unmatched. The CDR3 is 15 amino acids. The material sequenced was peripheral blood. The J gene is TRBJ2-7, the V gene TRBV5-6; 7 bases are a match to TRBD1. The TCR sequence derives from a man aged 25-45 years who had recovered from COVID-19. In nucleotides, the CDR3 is TGTGCCAGCGGTGATACGAGACAGGGAACGTACGAGCAGTACTTC. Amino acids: CASGDTRQGTYEQYF.